In its sample, the clone carrying this T cell receptor beta chain was seen many times. This specimen belongs to a study of T cells in Graves' hyperthyroidism and ophthalmopathy. V shed 1 base, J shed 3 bases, and the junction held 5 bases outside the gene matches. The CDR3 is made up of 16 amino acids. In germline, CDR1 is SGHTA, CDR2 FQGNSA. From RNA transcripts, TCR beta CDR3 regions were amplified. The HTBI primer set was used in a first-round RT-PCR of the TCR CDR3. One entry per CDR3 protein, called by TCRdb with MiXCR from the multiplex PCR reads. The table records hundreds of thousands of distinct CDR3 sequences, about 45% of them present only once.

Sequencing was carried out using peripheral blood or thyroid tissue (not recorded which). This clonotype originated in an adult man with Graves' disease, either hyperthyroidism or ophthalmopathy (not recorded which). This chain uses TRBV7-2 with TRBJ2-5; 10 bases align to TRBD2. The CDR3 DNA sequence: TGTGCCAGCAGCTTAGAGGGCCTAGCGGGGGAAGAGACCCAGTACTTC. This encodes CASSLEGLAGEETQYF. Based on the CDR3 plus reference TRBV7-2 and TRBJ2-5, the full variable domain is GAGVSQSPSNKVTEKGKDVELRCDPISGHTALYWYRQSLGQGLEFLIYFQGNSAPDKSGLPSDRFSAERTGGSVSTLTIQRTQQEDSAVYLCASSLEGLAGEETQYFGPGTRLLVL.